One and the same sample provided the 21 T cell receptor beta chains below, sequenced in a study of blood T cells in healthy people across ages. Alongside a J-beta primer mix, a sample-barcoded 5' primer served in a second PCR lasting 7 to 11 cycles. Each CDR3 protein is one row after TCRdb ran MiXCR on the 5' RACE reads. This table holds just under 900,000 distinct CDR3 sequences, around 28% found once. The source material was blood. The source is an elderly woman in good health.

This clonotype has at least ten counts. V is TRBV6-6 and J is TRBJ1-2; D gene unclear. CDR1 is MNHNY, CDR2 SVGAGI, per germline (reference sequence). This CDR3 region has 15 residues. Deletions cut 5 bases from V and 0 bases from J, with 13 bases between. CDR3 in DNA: TGTGCCAGCAGTCCCACCGGACGTTCTAACTATGGCTACACCTTC. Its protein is CASSPTGRSNYGYTF.

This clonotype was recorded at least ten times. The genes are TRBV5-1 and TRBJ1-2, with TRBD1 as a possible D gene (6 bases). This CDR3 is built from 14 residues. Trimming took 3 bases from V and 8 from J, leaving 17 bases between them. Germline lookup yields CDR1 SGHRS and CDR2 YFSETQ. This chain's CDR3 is CASSSGAAPFGYTF. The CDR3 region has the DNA TGCGCCAGCAGCTCAGGGGCAGCCCCCTTCGGCTACACCTTC.

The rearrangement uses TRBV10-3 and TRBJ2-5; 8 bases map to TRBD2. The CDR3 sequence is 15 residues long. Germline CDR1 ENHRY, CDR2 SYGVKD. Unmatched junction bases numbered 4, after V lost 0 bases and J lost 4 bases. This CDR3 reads CAISESRGARETQYF. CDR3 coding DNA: TGTGCCATCAGTGAGTCGCGGGGGGCCCGAGAGACCCAGTACTTC.

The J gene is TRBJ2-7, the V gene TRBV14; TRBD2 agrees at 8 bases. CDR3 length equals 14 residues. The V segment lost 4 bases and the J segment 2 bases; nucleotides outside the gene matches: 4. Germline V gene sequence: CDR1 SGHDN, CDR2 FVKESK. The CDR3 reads CASSPGLGAYEQYF. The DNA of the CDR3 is TGTGCCAGCAGCCCGGGACTAGGAGCCTACGAGCAGTACTTC.

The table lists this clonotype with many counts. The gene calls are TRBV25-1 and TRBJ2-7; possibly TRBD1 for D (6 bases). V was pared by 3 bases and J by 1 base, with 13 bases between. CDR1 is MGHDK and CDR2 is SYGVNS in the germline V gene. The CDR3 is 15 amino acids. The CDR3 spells CASSDYMTGSYEQYF. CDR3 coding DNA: TGTGCCAGCAGTGACTACATGACAGGTTCCTACGAGCAGTACTTC.

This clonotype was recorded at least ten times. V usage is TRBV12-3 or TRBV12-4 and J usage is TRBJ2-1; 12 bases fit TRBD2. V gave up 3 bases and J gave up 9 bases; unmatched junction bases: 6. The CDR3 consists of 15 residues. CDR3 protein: CASSFASGGAVEQFF. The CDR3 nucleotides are TGTGCCAGCAGTTTTGCTAGCGGGGGGGCAGTTGAGCAGTTCTTC.

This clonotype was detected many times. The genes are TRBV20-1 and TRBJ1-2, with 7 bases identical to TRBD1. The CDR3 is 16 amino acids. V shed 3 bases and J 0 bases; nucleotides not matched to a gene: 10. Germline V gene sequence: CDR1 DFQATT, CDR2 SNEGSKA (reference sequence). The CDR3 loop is CSASILPGGSNYGYTF. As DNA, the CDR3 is TGCAGTGCTAGCATACTCCCAGGGGGGTCTAACTATGGCTACACCTTC.

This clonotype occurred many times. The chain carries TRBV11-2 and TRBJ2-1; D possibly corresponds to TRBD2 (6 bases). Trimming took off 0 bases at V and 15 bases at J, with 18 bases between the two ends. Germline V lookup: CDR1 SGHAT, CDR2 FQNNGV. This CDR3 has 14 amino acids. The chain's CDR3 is CASSLEAGTPIRFF. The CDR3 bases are TGTGCCAGCAGCTTAGAGGCCGGGACTCCCATTCGGTTCTTC. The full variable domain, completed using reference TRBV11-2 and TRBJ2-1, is EAGVAQSPRYKIIEKRQSVAFWCNPISGHATLYWYQQILGQGPKLLIQFQNNGVVDDSQLPKDRFSAERLKGVDSTLKIQPAKLEDSAVYLCASSLEAGTPIRFFGPGTRLTVL.

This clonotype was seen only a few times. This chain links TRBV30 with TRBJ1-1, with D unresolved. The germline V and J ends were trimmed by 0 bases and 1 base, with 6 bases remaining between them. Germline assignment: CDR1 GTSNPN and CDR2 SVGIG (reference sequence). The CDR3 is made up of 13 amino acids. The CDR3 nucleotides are TGTGCCTGGAGTGTTGGAGGGAACACTGAAGCTTTCTTT. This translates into CAWSVGGNTEAFF.

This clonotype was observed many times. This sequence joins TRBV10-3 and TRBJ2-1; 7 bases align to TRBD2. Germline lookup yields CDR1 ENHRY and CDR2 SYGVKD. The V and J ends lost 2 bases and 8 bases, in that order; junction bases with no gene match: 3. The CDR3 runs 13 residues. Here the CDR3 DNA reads TGTGCCATCAGTGAGGGCACTAGCGATGAGCAGTTCTTC. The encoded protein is CAISEGTSDEQFF.

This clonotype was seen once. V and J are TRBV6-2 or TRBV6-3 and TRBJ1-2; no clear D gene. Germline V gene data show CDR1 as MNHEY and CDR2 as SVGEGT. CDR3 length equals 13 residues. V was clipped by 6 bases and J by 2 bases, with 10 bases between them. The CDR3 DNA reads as TGTGCCAGCAGGGGAGGGCCCAACTATGGCTACACCTTC. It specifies CASRGGPNYGYTF.

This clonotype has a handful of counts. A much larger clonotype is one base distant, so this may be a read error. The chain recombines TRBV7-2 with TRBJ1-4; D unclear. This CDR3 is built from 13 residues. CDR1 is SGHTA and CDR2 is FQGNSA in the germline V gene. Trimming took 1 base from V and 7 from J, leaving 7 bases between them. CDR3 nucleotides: TGTACCAGCAGCTTAGTTGGAGCTGAAAAACTGTTTTTT. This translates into CTSSLVGAEKLFF.

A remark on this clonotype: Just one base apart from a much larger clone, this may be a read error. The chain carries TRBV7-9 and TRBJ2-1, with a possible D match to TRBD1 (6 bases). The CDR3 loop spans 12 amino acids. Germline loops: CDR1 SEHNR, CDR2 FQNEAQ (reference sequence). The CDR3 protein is CARSKQGNEQFF. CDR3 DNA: TGTGCCCGCAGCAAACAGGGAAATGAGCAGTTCTTC.

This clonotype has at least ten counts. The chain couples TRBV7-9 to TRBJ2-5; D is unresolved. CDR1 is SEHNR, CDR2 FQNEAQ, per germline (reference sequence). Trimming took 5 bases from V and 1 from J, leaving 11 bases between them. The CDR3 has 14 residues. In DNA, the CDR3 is TGTGCCAGCAGCCCCACATGGACCCAAGAGACCCAGTACTTC. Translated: CASSPTWTQETQYF.

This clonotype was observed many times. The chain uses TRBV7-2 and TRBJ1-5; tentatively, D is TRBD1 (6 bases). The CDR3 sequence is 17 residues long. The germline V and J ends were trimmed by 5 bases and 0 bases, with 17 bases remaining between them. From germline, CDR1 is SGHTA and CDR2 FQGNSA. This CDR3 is CASSPPAAGASNQPQHF. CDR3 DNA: TGTGCCAGCAGCCCCCCGGCGGCAGGGGCTAGCAATCAGCCCCAGCATTTT.

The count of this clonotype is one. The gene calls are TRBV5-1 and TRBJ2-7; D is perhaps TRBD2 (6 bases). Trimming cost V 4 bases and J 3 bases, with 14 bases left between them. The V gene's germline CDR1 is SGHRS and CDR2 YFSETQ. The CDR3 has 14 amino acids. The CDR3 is CASSPIGTYYEQYF. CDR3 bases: TGCGCCAGCAGCCCTATCGGGACTTACTACGAGCAGTACTTC.

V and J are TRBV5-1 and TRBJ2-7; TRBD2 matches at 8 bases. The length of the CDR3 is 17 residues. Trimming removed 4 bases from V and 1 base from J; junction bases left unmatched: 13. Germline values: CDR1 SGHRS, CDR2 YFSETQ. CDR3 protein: CASSLPYVAGSSYEQYF. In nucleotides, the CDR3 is TGCGCCAGCAGCCTTCCTTACGTAGCGGGGTCTTCCTACGAGCAGTACTTC.

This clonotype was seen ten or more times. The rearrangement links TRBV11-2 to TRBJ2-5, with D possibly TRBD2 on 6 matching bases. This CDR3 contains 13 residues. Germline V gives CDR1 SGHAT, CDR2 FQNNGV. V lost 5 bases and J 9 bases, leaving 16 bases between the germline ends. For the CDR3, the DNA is TGTGCCAGCAGCCCCCAGGGCGGGGAGGCCCAGTACTTC. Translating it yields CASSPQGGEAQYF.

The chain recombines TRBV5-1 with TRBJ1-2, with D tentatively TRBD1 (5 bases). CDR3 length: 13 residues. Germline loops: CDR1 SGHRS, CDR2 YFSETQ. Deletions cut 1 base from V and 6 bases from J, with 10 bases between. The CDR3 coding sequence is TGCGCCAGCAGCTTGCGGAGCAGGGATGGCTACACCTTC. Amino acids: CASSLRSRDGYTF.

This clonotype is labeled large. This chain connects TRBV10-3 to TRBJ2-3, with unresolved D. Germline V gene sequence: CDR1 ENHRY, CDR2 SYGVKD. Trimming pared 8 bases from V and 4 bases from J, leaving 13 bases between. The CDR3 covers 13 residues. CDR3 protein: CAIQAPTSDTQYF. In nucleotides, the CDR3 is TGTGCCATCCAAGCGCCAACTTCAGATACGCAGTATTTT.

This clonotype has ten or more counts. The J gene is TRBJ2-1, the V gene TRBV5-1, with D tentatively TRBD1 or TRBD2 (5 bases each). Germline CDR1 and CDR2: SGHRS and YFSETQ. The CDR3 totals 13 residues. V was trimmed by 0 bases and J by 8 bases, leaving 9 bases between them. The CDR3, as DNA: TGCGCCAGCAGCTTGGCCGGGGACGATGAGCAGTTCTTC. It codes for CASSLAGDDEQFF.